This TCR beta chain comes out of a study of CXCR3-negative and CXCR3-positive naive CD8 T cells. With respect to this clonotype: Its specificity is unknown.

CDR3 size: 12 residues. Findings of the study overall: Comparison of naive CXCR3-negative and CXCR3-positive cells revealed similar TRBV-TRBJ usage, while memory cells differed. CXCR3-positive naive cells had TRB CDR3s that were more hydrophobic than CXCR3-negative naive cells had. Much lower diversity was found in memory CD8+ cells, while both naive subsets had comparably high diversity.

The method, 5' RACE with UMI labels, was used to prepare the TRB cDNA libraries. Reanalyzing the 5' RACE reads, TCRdb keeps one entry per CDR3 protein, without DNA. This table lists 100,000 to 150,000 distinct CDR3 sequences. Every individual CD8+ T cell subset underwent sorting in triplicate at 270,000 or so cells apiece. By phenotype, naive CD8+ T cells were CD45RO-CCR7+CD27+CD95-. This receptor was obtained from a human donor in good health. Some clones in this sample may be carry-over from other donors' samples. Input material: naive CXCR3+ CD8+ T cells from blood. The subset was: CD45RO-CCR7+CD27+CD95- naive CD8+ T cells expressing CXCR3 (TNR3+). The chain combines TRBV12-3 or TRBV12-4 with TRBJ2-7. CDR3 sequence reads: CASTNWGYEQYF.